The present TCR beta chain was sequenced within a study of response to subunit inactivated influenza vaccine. Study-wide results and caveats: There was a suggestion from the authors that each seasonal influenza vaccination recruits few new T cells.

The germline CDR1 and CDR2 sequences are MDHEN and SYDVKM. The CDR3 totals 15 residues. V shed 4 bases and J shed 0 bases, with 11 bases lying between them. This clonotype has a single count. The antigen is undetermined. TCRdb reprocessed the RT-PCR reads via MiXCR and lists one record per CDR3 protein. The sample has approximately 520,000 distinct CDR3 sequences, 15% to 20% seen once; the top ten hold less than 4%. This clonotype was sampled from a man in his fifties or sixties who received an inactivated influenza vaccine. This specimen consisted of CD4+ T cells sorted from PBMCs, obtained roughly 24 months after vaccination. This chain joins TRBV28 and TRBJ2-3, with D tentatively TRBD2 (6 bases). In DNA, the CDR3 is TGTGCCAGCAGTTCTCCGGGAGCTAGCACAGATACGCAGTATTTT. Amino acids: CASSSPGASTDTQYF. The variable domain in full, with the rest retrieved from reference TRBV28 and TRBJ2-3, is DVKVTQSSRYLVKRTGEKVFLECVQDMDHENMFWYRQDPGLGLRLIYFSYDVKMKEKGDIPEGYSVSREKKERFSLILESASTNQTSMYLCASSSPGASTDTQYFGPGTRLTVL.